Shown below are 26 T cell receptor beta chains from a single sample sequenced in a study of T cell clones after liver transplantation. Assay: immunoSEQ multiplex PCR; the TCRdb copy retains only in-frame clones and omits some. This repertoire shows tens of thousands of clones, around 85% found once; its top ten account for about 15%. The sample here was CD8+ T cells from blood, taken 12 months after liver transplant. These receptors were obtained from a human patient who received a liver transplant. Some T cells may have originated in the graft donor.

The chain uses TRBV14 and TRBJ1-1; 8 positions agree with TRBD1. CDR3 length: 16 amino acids. V lost 1 base, J lost 5 bases, and 9 bases stayed unmatched. CDR1 and CDR2 from the germline V gene are SGHDN and FVKESK. The CDR3 sequence is CASSQGTGILETEAFF. The CDR3 nucleotides read TGTGCCAGCAGCCAAGGGACAGGGATTTTGGAGACTGAAGCTTTCTTT.

The V and J genes are TRBV2 and TRBJ2-7; no firm D call. The germline CDR1 and CDR2 sequences are SNHLY and FYNNEI. This CDR3 spans 13 amino acids. V shed 2 bases and J shed 0 bases, with 5 bases lying between them. The CDR3, as DNA: TGTGCCAGCAGTGAAACACACTCCTACGAGCAGTACTTC. Translation: CASSETHSYEQYF. The whole variable domain, remainder taken from reference TRBV2 and TRBJ2-7, is EPEVTQTPSHQVTQMGQEVILRCVPISNHLYFYWYRQILGQKVEFLVSFYNNEISEKSEIFDDQFSVERPDGSNFTLKIRSTKLEDSAMYFCASSETHSYEQYFGPGTRLTVT.

The chain joins TRBV6-6 to TRBJ2-4; D unresolved. V was trimmed by 0 bases and J by 3 bases, leaving 3 bases between them. CDR1 and CDR2 from the germline V gene are MNHNY and SVGAGI (reference sequence). CDR3 length: 13 amino acids. The DNA for the CDR3 is TGTGCCAGCAGTTACTCGAACAAAAACATTCAGTACTTC. Translating it yields CASSYSNKNIQYF.

This chain joins TRBV27 and TRBJ2-7, with 9 bases identical to TRBD1. Looked up from germline, CDR1 is MNHEY and CDR2 is SMNVEV (reference sequence). V was clipped by 5 bases and J by 7 bases; unmatched bases: 12. This CDR3 comprises 15 residues. The chain's CDR3 is CASSQTGGGSWEQYF. The CDR3 DNA reads as TGTGCCAGCAGTCAGACAGGGGGTGGAAGTTGGGAGCAGTACTTC.

The chain links TRBV9 to TRBJ1-1; 9 bases map to TRBD1. The CDR3 extends over 15 amino acids. The junction had 4 bases not matched to a gene; V was cut back by 0 bases and J by 4 bases. CDR1 is SGDLS, CDR2 YYNGEE, per germline. The CDR3 region is CASSVERTGATEAFF. CDR3 in DNA: TGTGCCAGCAGCGTAGAGAGGACAGGGGCCACTGAAGCTTTCTTT.

The chain couples TRBV11-2 to TRBJ2-7; D is perhaps TRBD1 (7 bases). The germline V gene encodes CDR1 SGHAT and CDR2 FQNNGV. CDR3 length equals 17 residues. V gave up 0 bases and J gave up 5 bases, with 20 bases separating them. The CDR3 region is CASSLDLRGTVRDEQYF. The DNA of the CDR3 is TGTGCCAGCAGCTTAGATCTTCGGGGGACAGTCCGGGACGAGCAGTACTTC.

The V call is TRBV4-1, the J call TRBJ2-5; the D gene is possibly TRBD2 (5 bases). The germline V gene encodes CDR1 MGHRA and CDR2 YSYEKL. Deletions cut 1 base from V and 5 bases from J, with 11 bases between. The CDR3 length is 14 residues. The CDR3 loop is CASSQAPGMETQYF. The CDR3 DNA sequence: TGCGCCAGCAGCCAAGCTCCGGGGATGGAGACCCAGTACTTC.

In DNA, the CDR3 is TGTGCCAGCAGCGTAGGGGCTGGGGCCAACGTCCTGACTTTC. Translated, it gives CASSVGAGANVLTF. This chain links TRBV9 with TRBJ2-6; D gene unclear. V was trimmed by 0 bases and J by 2 bases, leaving 3 bases between them. Germline lookup yields CDR1 SGDLS and CDR2 YYNGEE. The CDR3 length is 14 residues. Supplemented by reference TRBV9 and TRBJ2-6, the full variable domain reads DSGVTQTPKHLITATGQRVTLRCSPRSGDLSVYWYQQSLDQGLQFLIQYYNGEERAKGNILERFSAQQFPDLHSELNLSSLELGDSALYFCASSVGAGANVLTFGAGSRLTVL.

This clone has only one observation. The genes are TRBV7-5 and TRBJ2-2; whether TRBD1, the table's D call, matches the DNA was not checked. TRBV7-5 is termed a pseudogene. The CDR3 has 21 amino acids. This CDR3 reads CARSSQFPMKNRDRESGELFF. CDR3 nucleotides: TGTGCCAGAAGCTCCCAATTTCCAATGAAAAACCGGGACAGGGAATCCGGGGAGCTGTTTTTT.

The genes are TRBV5-4 and TRBJ2-1; TRBD1 might be the D (5 bases). The length of the CDR3 is 14 residues. With 7 bases removed from V and 5 bases from J, the gap between germline ends came to 16 bases. Looked up from germline, CDR1 is SGHNT and CDR2 is YYREEE (reference sequence). For the CDR3, the DNA is TGTGCCAGCGGCCGTAAACAGGAAGACAATGAGCAGTTCTTC. It yields the protein CASGRKQEDNEQFF.

The V and J genes are TRBV7-9 and TRBJ1-2, with a tentative D call TRBD1 (5 bases). Between the trimmed V and J ends, which lost 0 bases and 8 bases, there was a span of 16 bases. The CDR3 totals 15 residues. Germline CDR1 reads SEHNR; CDR2 reads FQNEAQ (reference sequence). The CDR3 nucleotides are TGTGCCAGCAGCTTAGCGCAGGCAGGGATGGAGGGCTACACCTTC. This encodes CASSLAQAGMEGYTF.

This rearrangement joins TRBV7-9 to TRBJ2-7, with D uncertain. Trimming cost V 1 base and J 6 bases, with 10 bases left between them. This CDR3 region has 13 residues. CDR1 and CDR2 (germline): SEHNR, FQNEAQ (reference sequence). The DNA of the CDR3 is TGTGCCAGCAGCTTAGGCCCCTCGTCCGAGCAGTACTTC. Translated, it gives CASSLGPSSEQYF.

The rearrangement links TRBV28 to TRBJ2-1, with D perhaps TRBD2 (6 bases). The length of the CDR3 is 14 residues. Germline V gene lookup returns CDR1 MDHEN and CDR2 SYDVKM. The V gene lost 2 bases and the J gene lost 6 bases, with 11 bases spanning the gap. The CDR3 is CASSLTDYGNEQFF. The CDR3, as DNA: TGTGCCAGCAGTTTAACGGACTACGGCAATGAGCAGTTCTTC.

The DNA of the CDR3 is TGCGCCAGCAGCCAAGCCGGGACAGCGTGGGGCTACACCTTC. Its protein product is CASSQAGTAWGYTF. V usage is TRBV4-1 and J usage is TRBJ1-2, with 7 nucleotides matching TRBD1. This CDR3 region has 14 residues. Per the germline V gene, CDR1 is MGHRA and CDR2 is YSYEKL. With V trimmed by 1 base and J by 8 bases, 7 bases remained unmatched.

The genes are TRBV6-5 and TRBJ1-1; TRBD1 agrees at 8 bases. The CDR3 covers 14 residues. CDR1 and CDR2 (germline): MNHEY, SVGAGI. J lost 11 bases, V lost 5 bases, and 13 bases had no gene match. The CDR3 here is CASSPGTGPAGAFF. The CDR3 coding sequence is TGTGCCAGCAGTCCCGGGACAGGCCCTGCGGGGGCTTTCTTT.

This clone was counted a single time. The chain is built from TRBV28 and TRBJ2-7; 9 bases agree with TRBD2. With 4 bases clipped from V and 6 bases from J, the junction kept 7 bases outside the gene matches. CDR1 is MDHEN and CDR2 is SYDVKM in the germline V gene. CDR3 size: 14 residues. CDR3 DNA: TGTGCCAGCAGTTCTAGCGGGAATGTGGGCGAGCAGTACTTC. Translating it yields CASSSSGNVGEQYF.

The sample holds a few counts of this clone. The rearrangement links TRBV5-4 to TRBJ2-5; TRBD2 agrees at 9 bases. J was trimmed by 4 bases and V by 4 bases; bases with no gene match: 8. This CDR3 has 15 amino acids. Germline V gene sequence: CDR1 SGHNT, CDR2 YYREEE (reference sequence). The CDR3 loop reads CASSEGLAKSETQYF. In nucleotides, the CDR3 is TGTGCCAGCAGCGAAGGACTAGCGAAATCAGAGACCCAGTACTTC.

The chain uses TRBV4-3 and TRBJ2-5, with D possibly TRBD2 on 6 matching bases. TRBJ2-7 explains the end of the DNA better; the J call may be wrong. The CDR3 sequence is 15 residues long. The germline V gene has CDR1 LGHNA and CDR2 YSLEER. The CDR3 loop is CASSPMGGAVYEQYF. The CDR3 nucleotides read TGCGCCAGCAGCCCGATGGGGGGAGCTGTCTACGAGCAGTACTTC.

The rearrangement uses TRBV7-9 and TRBJ1-2, with 10 bases matching TRBD1. V gave up 1 base and J gave up 8 bases; unmatched junction bases: 13. Germline V gene data show CDR1 as SEHNR and CDR2 as FQNEAQ (reference sequence). This CDR3 has 17 amino acids. The CDR3 nucleotides read TGTGCCAGCAGCTTAGGGAGACGGGACAGGGGACAGGAAGGCTACACCTTC. This translates into CASSLGRRDRGQEGYTF.

CDR3 DNA sequence: TGTGCCACCCCGGGACTAGCCCCAAACGAGCAGTACTTC. Protein sequence: CATPGLAPNEQYF. The chain links TRBV6-1 to TRBJ2-7, with TRBD2 identical over 9 bases. Germline lookup yields CDR1 MNHNS and CDR2 SASEGT. Trimming removed 10 bases from V and 5 bases from J; junction bases left unmatched: 9. The CDR3 sequence is 13 residues long.

This clone was counted only a few times. The rearrangement uses TRBV18 and TRBJ2-7; D possibly corresponds to TRBD2 (6 bases). V was pared by 0 bases and J by 6 bases, with 27 bases between. This CDR3 is 19 amino acids long. Per the germline V gene, CDR1 is KGHSH and CDR2 is LQKENI. CDR3 DNA: TGTGCCAGCTCACCACCGATAGCGGAGAACTCCTTAGGGTGGGGCGAGCAGTACTTC. Protein sequence: CASSPPIAENSLGWGEQYF.

This clone was observed a handful of times. J is TRBJ2-1 and V is TRBV27, with TRBD2 identical over 7 bases. Germline CDR1 MNHEY, CDR2 SMNVEV (reference sequence). The V and J ends lost 3 bases and 1 base, in that order; junction bases with no gene match: 3. This CDR3 has 15 residues. CDR3 sequence: CASSFRAGSYNEQFF. The CDR3 coding sequence is TGTGCCAGCAGTTTCCGAGCGGGGTCCTACAATGAGCAGTTCTTC.

This clone was seen once. The rearrangement links TRBV7-6 to TRBJ2-1; 7 positions match TRBD2. Germline assignment: CDR1 SGHVS and CDR2 FNYEAQ. With 5 bases clipped from V and 0 bases from J, the junction kept 19 bases outside the gene matches. The CDR3 runs 20 residues. CDR3 loop: CASSAFLAEGPSSSYNEQFF. DNA for the CDR3: TGTGCCAGCAGCGCATTTCTAGCGGAGGGCCCCTCGAGCTCCTACAATGAGCAGTTCTTC. Filled out from reference TRBV7-6 and TRBJ2-1, the complete variable domain reads GAGVSQSPRYKVTKRGQDVALRCDPISGHVSLYWYRQALGQGPEFLTYFNYEAQQDKSGLPNDRFSAERPEGSISTLTIQRTEQRDSAMYRCASSAFLAEGPSSSYNEQFFGPGTRLTVL.

V is TRBV18 and J is TRBJ2-1; possibly TRBD2 for D (6 bases). V lost 2 bases, J lost 2 bases, and 10 bases lay in between. The CDR3 has 15 residues. Germline CDR1 and CDR2: KGHSH and LQKENI. CDR3 sequence: CASSPGGGPYNEQFF. The CDR3 nucleotides read TGTGCCAGCTCACCAGGGGGAGGCCCCTACAATGAGCAGTTCTTC. The full variable domain, its missing parts supplied by reference TRBV18 and TRBJ2-1, is NAGVMQNPRHLVRRRGQEARLRCSPMKGHSHVYWYRQLPEEGLKFMVYLQKENIIDESGMPKERFSAEFPKEGPSILRIQQVVRGDSAAYFCASSPGGGPYNEQFFGPGTRLTVL.

V and J are TRBV4-3 and TRBJ2-4; 8 bases are shared with TRBD2. This CDR3 has 13 residues. V was pared by 1 base and J by 7 bases, with 0 bases of the junction left unmatched. CDR1 is LGHNA, CDR2 YSLEER, per germline. CDR3 DNA: TGCGCCAGCAGCCAAGCGGGGGGGAACATTCAGTACTTC. This gives the protein CASSQAGGNIQYF.

The chain is built from TRBV6-5 and TRBJ2-7; D is unresolved. Between the trimmed V and J ends, which lost 1 base and 3 bases, there was a span of 1 base. CDR1 MNHEY and CDR2 SVGAGI come from the germline V gene. The CDR3 runs to 11 residues. CDR3 in amino acids: CASSYFYEQYF. CDR3 DNA sequence: TGTGCCAGCAGTTACTTCTACGAGCAGTACTTC.